The rows below give T cell receptor beta chains drawn from one sample of a study of T-cell memory formation after mild COVID-19. One entry per CDR3 protein, called by TCRdb with MiXCR from the 5' RACE reads. The table includes 450,000 to 650,000 distinct CDR3 sequences, over 20% detected once. Sequenced sample: PBMCs or a T cell subset sorted from them (not recorded which). These TCRs come from an adult woman who had mild COVID-19 (a few samples of this study predate the infection). Cell type and time point are not known. Each CDR3 is given without its conserved first and last residue. Clone size is shown for a subset of rows, as once, few, many or a class of expanded clone.

j_gene	abundance	v_gene	CDR3aa
TRBJ2-5	-	TRBV5-1	ASSLEGQGFETQY
TRBJ1-1	-	TRBV6-5	ASSDRGYGVSTEAF
TRBJ1-5	-	TRBV19	ASRSAEHQPQH
TRBJ1-4	-	TRBV18	ASSPASDNEKLF
TRBJ2-1	few	TRBV12-3/TRBV12-4	ASVQGLAYNEQF
TRBJ2-4	-	TRBV5-4	ASTVDKNIQY
TRBJ2-1	few	TRBV6-4	ASSDSTGAPYNEQF
TRBJ2-2	few	TRBV5-1	ASSLSTGAPGELF
TRBJ2-1	many	TRBV12-3/TRBV12-4	ASRPGQFEQF
TRBJ2-1	-	TRBV19	ASVPGDGNEQF
TRBJ1-2	few	TRBV5-1	ASSQGEGTPYGYT
TRBJ2-7	-	TRBV2	ASSPEGGSYEQY
TRBJ2-1	-	TRBV7-9	ATKTLAGEDEQF
TRBJ2-5	few	TRBV18	ASSPPVQETQY
TRBJ2-4	-	TRBV7-2	ASKAGYVQY